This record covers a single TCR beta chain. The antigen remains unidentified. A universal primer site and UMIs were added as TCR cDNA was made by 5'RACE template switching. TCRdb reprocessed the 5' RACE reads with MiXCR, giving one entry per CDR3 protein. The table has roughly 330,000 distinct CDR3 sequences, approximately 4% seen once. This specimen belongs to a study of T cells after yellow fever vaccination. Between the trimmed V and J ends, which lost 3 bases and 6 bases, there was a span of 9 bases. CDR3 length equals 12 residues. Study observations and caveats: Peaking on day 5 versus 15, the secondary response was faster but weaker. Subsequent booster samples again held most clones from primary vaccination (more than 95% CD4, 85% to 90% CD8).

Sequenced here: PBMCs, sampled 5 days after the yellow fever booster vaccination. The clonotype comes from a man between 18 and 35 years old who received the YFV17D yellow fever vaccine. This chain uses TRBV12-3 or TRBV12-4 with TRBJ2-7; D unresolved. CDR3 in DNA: TGTGCCAGCAGTTTGGGCCCCCGCGAGCAGTACTTC. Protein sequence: CASSLGPREQYF.